These T cell receptor beta chains were read from a single sample in a study of OX40 agonist ivuxolimab in advanced cancers. Assay used: immunoSEQ multiplex PCR; TCRdb lists only in-frame clones, some missing. The sample contains around 95,000 clones, 85% to 90% of which appear only once. Sequenced material: CD4+ or CD8+ T cells sorted from blood, taken in a trial of the OX40 agonist ivuxolimab. The receptors derive from an adult with an advanced solid tumor such as melanoma, head and neck, liver or kidney cancer. The CDR3 runs from the conserved cysteine through the conserved F or W. The D gene is left open where the match is weak. Part of the rows lack a size; the others show once, few, many or a class for expanded clones.

once	TRBV30	TRBD1	TRBJ1-6	TGTGCCTGGAGGAACAGGGGAGTGTATAATTCACCCCTCCACTTT	CAWRNRGVYNSPLHF
NA	TRBV6-4	TRBD2	TRBJ2-1	TGTGCCAGCAGTGACACCCCACTAGCGGTCAATGAGCAGTTCTTC	CASSDTPLAVNEQFF
NA	TRBV5-3	NA	TRBJ1-1	TGTGCCAGAAGCCCCCACTGGGTTCGGGGAGATACTGAAGCTTTCTTT	CARSPHWVRGDTEAFF
NA	TRBV6-5	NA	TRBJ1-1	TGTGCCAGCAAAGAGTGGGAGAACACTGAAGCTTTCTTT	CASKEWENTEAFF
NA	TRBV5-6	TRBD1	TRBJ2-1	TGTGCCAGCAGCTTAGTAGGGACAGTCTCCTACAATGAGCAGTTCTTC	CASSLVGTVSYNEQFF
NA	TRBV6-6	NA	TRBJ1-2	TGTGCCTCCAGGCAGCAGTTAGCTAACTATGGCTACACCTTC	CASRQQLANYGYTF
NA	TRBV27	NA	TRBJ1-4	TGTGCCAGCAGTAAACGTCCAGGGGAAAAACTGTTTTTT	CASSKRPGEKLFF
NA	TRBV5-8	NA	TRBJ2-2	TGTGCCAGCAGCTTGGATGGCACGGGGGAGCTGTTTTTT	CASSLDGTGELFF
NA	TRBV7-9	TRBD1	TRBJ1-2	TGTGCCAGCAGCCCTGACAGGGTCGGTGGCTACACCTTC	CASSPDRVGGYTF
NA	TRBV5-4	TRBD2	TRBJ2-5	TGTGCCAGCAGCCGCGCGGCGGGGGGCGTAGGAGAGACCCAGTACTTC	CASSRAAGGVGETQYF
once	TRBV19	TRBD1	TRBJ2-5	TGTGCCAGTAGTGGGGGACAGATAGGAGAGACCCAGTACTTC	CASSGGQIGETQYF
NA	TRBV29-1	NA	TRBJ2-3	TGCAGCGGAGGACAGCGCACAGATACGCAGTATTTT	CSGGQRTDTQYF
NA	TRBV30	NA	TRBJ2-2	TGTGCCTGGAGTGTGAACAGGAACACCGGGGAGCTGTTTTTT	CAWSVNRNTGELFF
NA	TRBV19	NA	TRBJ2-3	TGTGCCAGTAGTATAGGGGGGGTCAGAGGCACAGATACGCAGTATTTT	CASSIGGVRGTDTQYF
NA	TRBV7-2	TRBD2	TRBJ2-1	TGTGCCAGCAGCTACCACGGGACTAGCGGGTTCCCGCAGTTCTTC	CASSYHGTSGFPQFF
NA	TRBV19	TRBD1	TRBJ2-3	TGTGCCAGTAGTAAGAGGACAGGAGGCACAGATACGCAGTATTTT	CASSKRTGGTDTQYF
NA	TRBV19	NA	TRBJ2-2	TGTGCCAGTAGTAGGGGGGATAGACCCTACACCGGGGAGCTGTTTTTT	CASSRGDRPYTGELFF
NA	TRBV7-9	NA	TRBJ2-3	TGTGCCCTGGGCCCCTTAACGGGGACAGATACGCAGTATTTT	CALGPLTGTDTQYF
NA	TRBV10-3	NA	TRBJ1-1	TGTGCCATCAGTGAGTCTCAGGGCAATGAAGCTTTCTTT	CAISESQGNEAFF
NA	TRBV28	NA	TRBJ1-4	TGTGCCAGCAGTTTCGGGGGGACAACTAATGAAAAACTGTTTTTT	CASSFGGTTNEKLFF
NA	TRBV19	NA	TRBJ2-5	TGTGCCAGTAGTATAGGGGGTAGACTAACGGAAGAGACCCAGTACTTC	CASSIGGRLTEETQYF
NA	TRBV28	TRBD2	TRBJ2-7	TGTGCCAGCAGTCCGGGACTAGCGGGGGGGTTTTCCTACGAGCAGTACTTC	CASSPGLAGGFSYEQYF
NA	TRBV18	TRBD1	TRBJ2-7	TGTGCCAGCTCACCGGGGACAGGAAACTTCTACGAGCAGTACTTC	CASSPGTGNFYEQYF
NA	TRBV19	TRBD2	TRBJ2-7	TGTGCCAGTAGTATGTTAGCGGGAACCTCCGAGCAGTACTTC	CASSMLAGTSEQYF
NA	TRBV28	TRBD2	TRBJ2-3	TGTGCCAGCAGTTTGCAACTAGCGGGAGGTTCAGATACGCAGTATTTT	CASSLQLAGGSDTQYF
NA	TRBV6-6	NA	TRBJ2-3	TGTGCCAGCAGTCCCCGAGGATCAGATACGCAGTATTTT	CASSPRGSDTQYF
NA	TRBV7-3	NA	TRBJ2-3	TGTGCCAGCAGCTCTGGGCTAGCCGGAACGCAGTATTTT	CASSSGLAGTQYF
NA	TRBV15	TRBD2	TRBJ2-7	TGTGCCACCAGCAGAGATCTTCTCGGAGCGGGGGGATCCTACGAGCAGTACTTC	CATSRDLLGAGGSYEQYF
NA	TRBV5-4	NA	TRBJ2-3	TGTGCCAGCAGCTTGGACCTCTCCGGGACACCGTCAGATACGCAGTATTTT	CASSLDLSGTPSDTQYF
NA	TRBV30	NA	TRBJ2-1	TGTGCCTGGAGCCGTCCACCAGGTGAGCAGTTCTTC	CAWSRPPGEQFF
few	TRBV28	TRBD1	TRBJ2-7	TGTGCCAGCGGACCGACAGGGGGCGTCGACGAGCAGTACTTC	CASGPTGGVDEQYF
NA	TRBV28	NA	TRBJ1-5	TGTGCCAGCAGTCACGGGACGGGGGCCCCTTATAGCAATCAGCCCCAGCATTTT	CASSHGTGAPYSNQPQHF
NA	TRBV10-3	NA	TRBJ1-5	TGTGCCATCAGTGAGGGGGGGCCCCAGCATTTT	CAISEGGPQHF
NA	TRBV2	TRBD1	TRBJ2-7	TGTGCCAGCACCGGGACAGGGGGCGACGAGCAGTACTTC	CASTGTGGDEQYF
NA	TRBV5-1	NA	TRBJ2-1	TGCGCCAGCAGCTTGGGGGGATCTATCAATGAGCAGTTCTTC	CASSLGGSINEQFF
NA	TRBV30	NA	TRBJ1-1	TGTGCCTGGCACCGGGGGGGATTCACTGAAGCTTTCTTT	CAWHRGGFTEAFF
NA	TRBV5-1	NA	TRBJ2-2	TGCGCCAGCAGCTTGATGAAGGGAAACACCGGGGAGCTGTTTTTT	CASSLMKGNTGELFF
NA	TRBV6-5	TRBD1	TRBJ2-7	TGTGCCAGCAGTTGGAGACCCGGGACAGCCTACGAGCAGTACTTC	CASSWRPGTAYEQYF
NA	TRBV5-8	NA	TRBJ2-3	TGTGCCAGCAGCGGAAACCGGGACAAGGGCAGGTATACGCAGTATTTT	CASSGNRDKGRYTQYF